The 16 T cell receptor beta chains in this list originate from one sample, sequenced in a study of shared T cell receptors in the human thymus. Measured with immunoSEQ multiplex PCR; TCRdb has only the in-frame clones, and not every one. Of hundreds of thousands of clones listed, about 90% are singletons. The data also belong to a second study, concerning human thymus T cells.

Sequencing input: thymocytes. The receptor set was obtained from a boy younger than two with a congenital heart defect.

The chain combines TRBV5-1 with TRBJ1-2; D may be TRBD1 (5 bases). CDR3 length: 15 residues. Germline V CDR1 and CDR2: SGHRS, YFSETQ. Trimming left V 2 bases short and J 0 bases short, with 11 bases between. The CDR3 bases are TGCGCCAGCAGCTTAGGGGCAGGAGCTAACTATGGCTACACCTTC. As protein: CASSLGAGANYGYTF.

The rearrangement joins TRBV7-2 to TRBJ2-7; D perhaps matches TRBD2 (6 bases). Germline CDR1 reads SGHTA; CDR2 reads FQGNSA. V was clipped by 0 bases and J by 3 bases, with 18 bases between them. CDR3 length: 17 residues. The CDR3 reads CASSLAVFFWGDYEQYF. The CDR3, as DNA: TGTGCCAGCAGCTTAGCGGTGTTTTTCTGGGGGGACTACGAGCAGTACTTC.

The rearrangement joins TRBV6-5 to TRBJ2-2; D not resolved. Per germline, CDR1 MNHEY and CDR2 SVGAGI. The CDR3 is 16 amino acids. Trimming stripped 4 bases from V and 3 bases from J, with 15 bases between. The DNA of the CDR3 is TGTGCCAGCAGTTCTCCTGTCTCCACGGACACCGGGGAGCTGTTTTTT. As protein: CASSSPVSTDTGELFF.

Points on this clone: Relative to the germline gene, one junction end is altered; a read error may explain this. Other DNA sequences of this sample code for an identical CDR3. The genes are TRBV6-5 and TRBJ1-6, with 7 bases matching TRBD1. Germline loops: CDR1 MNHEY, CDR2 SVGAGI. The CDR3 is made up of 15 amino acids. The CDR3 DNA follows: TGTGCCAGCAGGGGGGACAGAAATAATAATTCCCCCCTCCACTTT. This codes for CASRGDRNNNSPLHF.

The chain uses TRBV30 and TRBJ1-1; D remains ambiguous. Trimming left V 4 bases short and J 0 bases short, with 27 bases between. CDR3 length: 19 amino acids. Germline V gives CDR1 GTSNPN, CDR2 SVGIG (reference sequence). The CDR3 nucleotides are TGTGCCTGGACCCCCAGTGATTGGCAAGGCGGTTTCCTGAACACTGAAGCTTTCTTT. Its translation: CAWTPSDWQGGFLNTEAFF.

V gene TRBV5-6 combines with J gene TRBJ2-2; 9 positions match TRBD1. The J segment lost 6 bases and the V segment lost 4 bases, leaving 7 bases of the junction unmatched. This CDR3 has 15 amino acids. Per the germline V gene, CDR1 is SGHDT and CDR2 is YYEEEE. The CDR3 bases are TGTGCCAGCAGCACCCGACAGGGGGAATCCGGGGAGCTGTTTTTT. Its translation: CASSTRQGESGELFF.

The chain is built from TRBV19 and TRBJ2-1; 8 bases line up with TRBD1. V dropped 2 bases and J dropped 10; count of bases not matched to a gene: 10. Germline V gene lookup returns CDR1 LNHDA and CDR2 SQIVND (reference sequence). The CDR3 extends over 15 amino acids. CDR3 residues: CASSIKGRTGNEQFF. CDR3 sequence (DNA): TGTGCCAGTAGTATAAAGGGGCGGACAGGGAACGAGCAGTTCTTC.

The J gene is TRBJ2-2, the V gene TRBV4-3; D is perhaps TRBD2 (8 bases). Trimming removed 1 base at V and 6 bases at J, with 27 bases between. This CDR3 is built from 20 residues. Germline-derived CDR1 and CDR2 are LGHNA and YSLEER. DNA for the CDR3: TGCGCCAGCAGCCAAGCCCTGACAGGGAACCGGGAGGGATGGCCCGGGGAGCTGTTTTTT. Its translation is CASSQALTGNREGWPGELFF.

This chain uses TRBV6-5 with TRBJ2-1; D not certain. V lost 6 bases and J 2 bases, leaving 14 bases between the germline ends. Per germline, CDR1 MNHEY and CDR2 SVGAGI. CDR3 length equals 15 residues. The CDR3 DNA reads TGTGCCAGCAGCCCCCCCGGGTGGGCCTACAATGAGCAGTTCTTC. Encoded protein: CASSPPGWAYNEQFF.

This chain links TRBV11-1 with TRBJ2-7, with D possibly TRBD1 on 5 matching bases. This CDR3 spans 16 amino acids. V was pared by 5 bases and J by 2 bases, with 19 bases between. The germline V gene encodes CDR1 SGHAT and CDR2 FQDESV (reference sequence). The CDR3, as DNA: TGTGCCAGCAGCGTTGACAGACGCCATGCTACCTACGAGCAGTACTTC. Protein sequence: CASSVDRRHATYEQYF. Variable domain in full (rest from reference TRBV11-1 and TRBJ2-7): EAEVAQSPRYKITEKSQAVAFWCDPISGHATLYWYRQILGQGPELLVQFQDESVVDDSQLPKDRFSAERLKGVDSTLKIQPAELGDSAMYLCASSVDRRHATYEQYFGPGTRLTVT.

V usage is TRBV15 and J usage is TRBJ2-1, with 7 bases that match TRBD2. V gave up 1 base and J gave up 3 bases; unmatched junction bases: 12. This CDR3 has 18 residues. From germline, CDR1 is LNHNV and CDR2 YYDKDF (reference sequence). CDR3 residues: CATSRVNGQGGSYNEQFF. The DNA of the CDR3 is TGTGCCACCAGCAGAGTTAACGGTCAGGGCGGGAGCTACAATGAGCAGTTCTTC.

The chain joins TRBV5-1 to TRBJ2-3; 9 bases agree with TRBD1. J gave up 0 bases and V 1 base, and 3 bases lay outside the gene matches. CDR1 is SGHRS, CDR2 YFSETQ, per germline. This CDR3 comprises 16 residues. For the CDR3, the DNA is TGCGCCAGCAGCTTGATGGACAGGGGCAGCACAGATACGCAGTATTTT. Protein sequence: CASSLMDRGSTDTQYF.

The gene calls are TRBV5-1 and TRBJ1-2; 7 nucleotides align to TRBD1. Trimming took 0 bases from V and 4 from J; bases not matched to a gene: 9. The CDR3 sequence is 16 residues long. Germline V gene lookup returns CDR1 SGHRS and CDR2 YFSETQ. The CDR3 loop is CASSLVEGALSYGYTF. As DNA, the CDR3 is TGCGCCAGCAGCTTGGTGGAGGGGGCGTTGAGCTATGGCTACACCTTC.

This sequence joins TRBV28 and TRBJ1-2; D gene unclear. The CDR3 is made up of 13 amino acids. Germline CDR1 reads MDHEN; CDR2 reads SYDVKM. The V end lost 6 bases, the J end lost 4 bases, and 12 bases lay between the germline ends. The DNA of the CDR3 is TGTGCCAGCAGGGGAGACGGTAGCTATGGCTACACCTTC. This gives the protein CASRGDGSYGYTF.

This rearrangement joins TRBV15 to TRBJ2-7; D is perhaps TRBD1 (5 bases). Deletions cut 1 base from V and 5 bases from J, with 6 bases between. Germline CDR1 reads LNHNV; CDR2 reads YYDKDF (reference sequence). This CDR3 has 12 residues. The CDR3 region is CATSRVGDEQYF. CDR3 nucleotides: TGTGCCACCAGCAGAGTAGGGGACGAGCAGTACTTC.

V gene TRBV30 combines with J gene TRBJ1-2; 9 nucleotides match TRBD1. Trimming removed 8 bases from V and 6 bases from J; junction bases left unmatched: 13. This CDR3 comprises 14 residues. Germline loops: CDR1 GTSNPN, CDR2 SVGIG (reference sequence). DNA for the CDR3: TGTGCCAAGCGGGGGACAGGGAGAAGTGATGGCTACACCTTC. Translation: CAKRGTGRSDGYTF.